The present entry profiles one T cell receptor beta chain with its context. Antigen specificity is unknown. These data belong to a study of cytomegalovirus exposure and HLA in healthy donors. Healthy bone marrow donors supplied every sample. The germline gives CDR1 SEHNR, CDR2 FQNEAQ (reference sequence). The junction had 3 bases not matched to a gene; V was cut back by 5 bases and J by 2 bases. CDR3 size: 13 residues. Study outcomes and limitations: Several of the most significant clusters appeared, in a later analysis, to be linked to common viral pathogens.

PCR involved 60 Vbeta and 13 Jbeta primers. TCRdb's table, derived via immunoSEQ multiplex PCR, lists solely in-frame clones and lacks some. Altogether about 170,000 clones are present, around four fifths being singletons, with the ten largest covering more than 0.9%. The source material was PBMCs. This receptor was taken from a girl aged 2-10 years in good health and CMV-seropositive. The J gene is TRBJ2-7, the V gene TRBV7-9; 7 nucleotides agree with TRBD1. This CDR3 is CASSRDSTYEQYF. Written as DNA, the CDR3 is TGTGCCAGCAGCCGGGACAGCACCTACGAGCAGTACTTC.